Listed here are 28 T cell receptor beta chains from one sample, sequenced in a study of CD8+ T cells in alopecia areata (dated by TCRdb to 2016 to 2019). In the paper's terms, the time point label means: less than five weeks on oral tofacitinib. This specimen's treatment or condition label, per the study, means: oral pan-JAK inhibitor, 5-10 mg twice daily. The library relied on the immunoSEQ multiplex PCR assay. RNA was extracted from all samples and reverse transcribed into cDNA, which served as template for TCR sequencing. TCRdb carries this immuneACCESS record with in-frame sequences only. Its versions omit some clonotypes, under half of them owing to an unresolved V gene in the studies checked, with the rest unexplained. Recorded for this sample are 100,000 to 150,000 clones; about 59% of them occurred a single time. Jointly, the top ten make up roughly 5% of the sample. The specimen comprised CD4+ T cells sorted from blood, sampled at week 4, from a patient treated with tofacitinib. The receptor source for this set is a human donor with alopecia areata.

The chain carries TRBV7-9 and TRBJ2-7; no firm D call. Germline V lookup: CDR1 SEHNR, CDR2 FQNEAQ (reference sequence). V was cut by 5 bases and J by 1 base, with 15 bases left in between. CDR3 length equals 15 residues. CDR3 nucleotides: TGTGCCAGCAGCCCCGACTCGCGGAGATCCTACGAGCAGTACTTC. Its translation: CASSPDSRRSYEQYF.

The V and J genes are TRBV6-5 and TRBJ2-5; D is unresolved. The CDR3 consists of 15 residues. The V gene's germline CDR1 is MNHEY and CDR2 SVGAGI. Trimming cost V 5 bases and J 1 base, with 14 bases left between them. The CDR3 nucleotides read TGTGCCAGCAGTCGCAGTTTCCCGGGCCAAGAGACCCAGTACTTC. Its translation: CASSRSFPGQETQYF.

DNA for the CDR3: TGTGCCAGCAGTGAACCCCTCGATCATTCACCCCTCCACTTT. It specifies CASSEPLDHSPLHF. The rearrangement uses TRBV25-1 and TRBJ1-6; D not resolved. Germline CDR1 MGHDK, CDR2 SYGVNS. The CDR3 length is 14 residues. V was clipped by 2 bases and J by 8 bases, with 10 bases between them.

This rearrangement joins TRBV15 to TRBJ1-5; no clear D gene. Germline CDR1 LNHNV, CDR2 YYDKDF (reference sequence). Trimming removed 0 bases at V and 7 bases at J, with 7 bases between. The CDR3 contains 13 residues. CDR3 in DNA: TGTGCCACCAGCAGAGAAAGAAGACAGCCCCAGCATTTT. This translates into CATSRERRQPQHF.

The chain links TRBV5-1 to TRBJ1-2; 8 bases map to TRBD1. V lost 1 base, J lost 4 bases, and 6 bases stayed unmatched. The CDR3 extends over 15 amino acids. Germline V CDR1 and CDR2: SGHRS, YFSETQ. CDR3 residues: CASSLLAGGGYGYTF. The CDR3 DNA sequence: TGCGCCAGCAGCTTGCTGGCAGGGGGCGGCTATGGCTACACCTTC.

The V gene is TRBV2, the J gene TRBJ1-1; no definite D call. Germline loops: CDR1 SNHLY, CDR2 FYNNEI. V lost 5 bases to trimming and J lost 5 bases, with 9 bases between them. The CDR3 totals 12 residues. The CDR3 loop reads CASSPLGTEAFF. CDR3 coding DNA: TGTGCCAGCAGTCCCCTGGGTACTGAAGCTTTCTTT. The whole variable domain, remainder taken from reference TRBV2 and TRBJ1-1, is EPEVTQTPSHQVTQMGQEVILRCVPISNHLYFYWYRQILGQKVEFLVSFYNNEISEKSEIFDDQFSVERPDGSNFTLKIRSTKLEDSAMYFCASSPLGTEAFFGQGTRLTVV.

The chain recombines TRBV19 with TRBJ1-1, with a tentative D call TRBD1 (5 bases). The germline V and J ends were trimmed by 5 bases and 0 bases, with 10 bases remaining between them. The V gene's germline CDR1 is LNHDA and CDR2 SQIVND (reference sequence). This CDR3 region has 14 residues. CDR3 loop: CASSQGTVNTEAFF. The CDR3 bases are TGTGCCAGTAGTCAAGGGACCGTGAACACTGAAGCTTTCTTT.

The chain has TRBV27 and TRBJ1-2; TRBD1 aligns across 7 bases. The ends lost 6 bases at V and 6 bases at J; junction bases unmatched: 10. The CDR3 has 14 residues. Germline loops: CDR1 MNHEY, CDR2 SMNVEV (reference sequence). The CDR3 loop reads CASSLRQGLNGYTF. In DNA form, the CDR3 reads TGTGCCAGCAGCCTACGACAGGGCCTCAATGGCTACACCTTC.

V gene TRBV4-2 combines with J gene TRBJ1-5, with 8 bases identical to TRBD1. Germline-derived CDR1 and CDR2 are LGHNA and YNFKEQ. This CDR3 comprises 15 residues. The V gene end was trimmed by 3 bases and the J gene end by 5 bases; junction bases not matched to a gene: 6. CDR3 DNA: TGTGCCAGCAGCCAGGGTGACAGGGGCCATCAGCCCCAGCATTTT. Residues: CASSQGDRGHQPQHF.

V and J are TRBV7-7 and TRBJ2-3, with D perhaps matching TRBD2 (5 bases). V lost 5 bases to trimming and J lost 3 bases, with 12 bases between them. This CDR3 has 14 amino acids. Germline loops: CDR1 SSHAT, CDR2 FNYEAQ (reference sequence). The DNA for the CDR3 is TGTGCCAGCAGCCGCCTGGACTCTACAGATACGCAGTATTTT. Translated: CASSRLDSTDTQYF.

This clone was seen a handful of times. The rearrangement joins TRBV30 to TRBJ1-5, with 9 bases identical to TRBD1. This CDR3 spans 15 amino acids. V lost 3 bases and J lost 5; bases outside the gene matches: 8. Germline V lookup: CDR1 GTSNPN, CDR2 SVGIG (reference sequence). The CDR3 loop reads CAWRPDRGFHQPQHF. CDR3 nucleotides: TGTGCCTGGAGACCGGACAGGGGCTTCCATCAGCCCCAGCATTTT.

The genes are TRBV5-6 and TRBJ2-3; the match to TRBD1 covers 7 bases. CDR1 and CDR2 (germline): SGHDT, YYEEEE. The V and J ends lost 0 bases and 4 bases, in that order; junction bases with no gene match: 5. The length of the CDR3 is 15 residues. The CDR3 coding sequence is TGTGCCAGCAGCTTGGTGGGCCAGGGGGCAGATACGCAGTATTTT. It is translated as CASSLVGQGADTQYF.

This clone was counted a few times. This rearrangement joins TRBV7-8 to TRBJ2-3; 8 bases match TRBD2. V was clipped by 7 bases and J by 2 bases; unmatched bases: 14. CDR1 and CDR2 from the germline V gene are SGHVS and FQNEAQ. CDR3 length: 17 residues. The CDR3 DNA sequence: TGTGCCAGCATCCGGAAGCGGGTAGCGGGACACACAGATACGCAGTATTTT. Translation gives CASIRKRVAGHTDTQYF.

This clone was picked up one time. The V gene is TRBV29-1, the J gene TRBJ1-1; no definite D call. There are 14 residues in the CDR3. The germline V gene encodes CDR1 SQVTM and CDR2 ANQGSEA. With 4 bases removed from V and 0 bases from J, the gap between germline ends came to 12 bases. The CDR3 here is CSVGGTKVNTEAFF. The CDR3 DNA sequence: TGCAGCGTTGGGGGAACGAAGGTGAACACTGAAGCTTTCTTT.

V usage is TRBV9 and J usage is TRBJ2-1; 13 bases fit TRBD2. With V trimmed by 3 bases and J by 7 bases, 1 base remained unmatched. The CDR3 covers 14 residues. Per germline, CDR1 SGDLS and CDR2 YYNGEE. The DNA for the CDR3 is TGTGCCAGCAGCGAGGGACTAGCGGGAAATGAGCAGTTCTTC. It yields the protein CASSEGLAGNEQFF.

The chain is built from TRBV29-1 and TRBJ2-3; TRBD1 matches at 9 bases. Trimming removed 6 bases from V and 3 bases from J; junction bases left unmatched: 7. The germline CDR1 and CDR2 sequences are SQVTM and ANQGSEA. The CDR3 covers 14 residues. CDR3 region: CSVRDRAGTDTQYF. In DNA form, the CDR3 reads TGCAGCGTGAGGGACAGGGCTGGGACAGATACGCAGTATTTT.

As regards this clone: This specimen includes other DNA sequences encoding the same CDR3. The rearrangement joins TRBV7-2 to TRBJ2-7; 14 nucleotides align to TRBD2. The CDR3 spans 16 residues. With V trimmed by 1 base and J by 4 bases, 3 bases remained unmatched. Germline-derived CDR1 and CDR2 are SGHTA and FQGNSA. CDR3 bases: TGTGCCAGCAGCTTAGAAGGGACTAGCGGGAGTTACGAGCAGTACTTC. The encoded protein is CASSLEGTSGSYEQYF.

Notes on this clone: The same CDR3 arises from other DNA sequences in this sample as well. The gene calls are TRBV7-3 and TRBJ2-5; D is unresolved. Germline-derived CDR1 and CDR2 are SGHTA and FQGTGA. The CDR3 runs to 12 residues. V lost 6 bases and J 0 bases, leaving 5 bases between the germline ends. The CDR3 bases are TGTGCCAGCAGTCCGGACCAAGAGACCCAGTACTTC. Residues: CASSPDQETQYF.

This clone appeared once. The CDR3 nucleotides read TGTGCCACCAGCAGGTCGGGGGGACAGGGAAAGGAAGCTTTCTTT. Translation: CATSRSGGQGKEAFF. This chain connects TRBV6-5 to TRBJ1-1; the match to TRBD1 covers 9 bases. The CDR3 runs 15 residues. The ends lost 10 bases at V and 8 bases at J; junction bases unmatched: 17. Germline V lookup: CDR1 MNHEY, CDR2 SVGAGI.

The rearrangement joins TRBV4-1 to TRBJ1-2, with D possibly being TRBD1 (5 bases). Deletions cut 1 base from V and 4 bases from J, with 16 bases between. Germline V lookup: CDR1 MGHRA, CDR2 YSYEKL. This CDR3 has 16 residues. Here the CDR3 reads CASSQAHDRLVYGYTF. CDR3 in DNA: TGCGCCAGCAGCCAAGCCCATGACAGACTAGTCTATGGCTACACCTTC.

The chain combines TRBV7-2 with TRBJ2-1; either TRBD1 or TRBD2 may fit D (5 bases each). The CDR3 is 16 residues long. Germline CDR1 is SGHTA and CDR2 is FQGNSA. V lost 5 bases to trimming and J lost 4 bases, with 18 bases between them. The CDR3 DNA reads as TGTGCCAGCAGCCCCCTCTTCGGAGAGGGGTACAATGAGCAGTTCTTC. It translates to CASSPLFGEGYNEQFF.

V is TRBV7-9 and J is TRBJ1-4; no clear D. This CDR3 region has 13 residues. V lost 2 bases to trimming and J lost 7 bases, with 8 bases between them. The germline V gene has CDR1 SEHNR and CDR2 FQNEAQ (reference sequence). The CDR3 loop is CASSLLSGEKLFF. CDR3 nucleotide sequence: TGTGCCAGCAGCTTACTCTCTGGTGAAAAACTGTTTTTT. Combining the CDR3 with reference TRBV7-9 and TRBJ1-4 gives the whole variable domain DTGVSQNPRHKITKRGQNVTFRCDPISEHNRLYWYRQTLGQGPEFLTYFQNEAQLEKSRLLSDRFSAERPKGSFSTLEIQRTEQGDSAMYLCASSLLSGEKLFFGSGTQLSVL.

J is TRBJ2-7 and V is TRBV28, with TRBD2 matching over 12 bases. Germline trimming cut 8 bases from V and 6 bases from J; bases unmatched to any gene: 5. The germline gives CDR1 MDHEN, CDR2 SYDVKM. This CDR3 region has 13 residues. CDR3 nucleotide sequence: TGTGCCAGCTTGGGACTAGCGGGTGCCGAGCAGTACTTC. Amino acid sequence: CASLGLAGAEQYF.

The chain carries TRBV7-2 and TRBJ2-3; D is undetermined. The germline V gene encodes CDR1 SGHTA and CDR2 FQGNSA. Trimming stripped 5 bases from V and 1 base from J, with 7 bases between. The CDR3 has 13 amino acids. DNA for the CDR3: TGTGCCAGCAGCCCAACGGGCACAGATACGCAGTATTTT. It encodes CASSPTGTDTQYF.

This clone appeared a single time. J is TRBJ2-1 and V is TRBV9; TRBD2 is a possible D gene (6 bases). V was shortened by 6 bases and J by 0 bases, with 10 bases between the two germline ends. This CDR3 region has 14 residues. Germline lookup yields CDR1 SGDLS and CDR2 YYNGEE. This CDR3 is CASTPTSSYNEQFF. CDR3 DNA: TGTGCCAGCACCCCGACTAGCTCCTACAATGAGCAGTTCTTC.

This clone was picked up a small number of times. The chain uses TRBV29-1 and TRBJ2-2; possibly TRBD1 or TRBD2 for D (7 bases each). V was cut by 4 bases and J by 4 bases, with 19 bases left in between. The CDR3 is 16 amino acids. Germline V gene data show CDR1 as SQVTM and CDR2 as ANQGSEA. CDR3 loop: CSVGTGERGGTGELFF. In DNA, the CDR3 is TGCAGCGTTGGGACAGGAGAACGCGGGGGCACCGGGGAGCTGTTTTTT.

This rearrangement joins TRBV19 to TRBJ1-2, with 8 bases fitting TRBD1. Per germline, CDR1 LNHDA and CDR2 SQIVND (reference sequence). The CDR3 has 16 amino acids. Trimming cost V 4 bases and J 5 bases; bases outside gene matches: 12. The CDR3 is CASSTARTGKKYGYTF. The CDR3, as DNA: TGTGCCAGTAGTACAGCCAGGACAGGGAAGAAATATGGCTACACCTTC. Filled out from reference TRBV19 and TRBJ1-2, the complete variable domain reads DGGITQSPKYLFRKEGQNVTLSCEQNLNHDAMYWYRQDPGQGLRLIYYSQIVNDFQKGDIAEGYSVSREKKESFPLTVTSAQKNPTAFYLCASSTARTGKKYGYTFGSGTRLTVV.

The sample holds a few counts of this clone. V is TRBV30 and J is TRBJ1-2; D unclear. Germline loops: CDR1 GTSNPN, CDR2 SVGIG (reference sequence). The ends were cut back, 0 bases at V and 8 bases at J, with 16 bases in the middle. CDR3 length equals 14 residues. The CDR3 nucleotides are TGTGCCTGGAGTGTACCGTTGACTGATCGGGGCTACACCTTC. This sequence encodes CAWSVPLTDRGYTF.